Sequencing of this T cell receptor beta chain was carried out in a study of blood T cell repertoires in COVID-19. Across the study: Material from acute and convalescent COVID-19 was sourced from the United States, Italy and Spain. In each case, the material was cDNA or gDNA derived from T cells, B-cell-depleted T cells, or PBMCs.

The authors' processing: Quantification of nucleated cells was approximated via reference gene primer amplification. Clones were sequenced by immunoSEQ multiplex PCR, and TCRdb holds only the in-frame ones, with some missing. Clone size and V and J calls were adopted from that table, with D and trimming inferred from the DNA. The sample includes about 260,000 clones, 75% to 90% seen only once; the top ten take 3.5% to 4.5%. Material for sequencing was peripheral blood. The clonotype originates from a woman aged 40 to 50 with acute or convalescent COVID-19.

The CDR3 nucleotides read TGTGCCAGCAGGTTCGATATCTTACTAGGTTCACCCCTCCACTTT. It is translated as CASRFDILLGSPLHF. The chain is built from TRBV27 and TRBJ1-6; D unresolved. This CDR3 has 15 amino acids. Germline V CDR1 and CDR2: MNHEY, SMNVEV (reference sequence). V lost 6 bases, J lost 9 bases, and 18 bases lay in between.